Listed below are T cell receptor beta chains from one sample, sequenced in a study of cytomegalovirus exposure and HLA in healthy donors. The repertoire was sequenced with immunoSEQ multiplex PCR; TCRdb's copy has only in-frame clones and lacks some. This table holds around 170,000 clones, around 80% found once. The specimen was PBMCs. The origin of the receptors is a man aged 35 to 55 in good health and CMV-seronegative. Both conserved end residues are part of each CDR3. Each record gives: D gene, V gene, clone size, J gene, CDR3 DNA, CDR3 protein. A D gene is named only where the DNA matches it firmly. Part of the rows lack a size; the others show once, few, many or a class for expanded clones.

d_call: NA; v_call: TRBV5-1; clone_size: NA; j_call: TRBJ1-5; cdr3_nt: TGCGCCAGCAGCTTGGAAGCGGGGCGCAATCAGCCCCAGCATTTT; cdr3_aa: CASSLEAGRNQPQHF
d_call: TRBD1; v_call: TRBV29-1; clone_size: NA; j_call: TRBJ2-5; cdr3_nt: TGCAGCGTAGGATGGGCAGGGGGACAAGAGACCCAGTACTTC; cdr3_aa: CSVGWAGGQETQYF
d_call: NA; v_call: TRBV4-3; clone_size: NA; j_call: TRBJ2-7; cdr3_nt: TGCGCCAGCAGCCAGAGACTAGTTGGTGTCTACGAGCAGTACTTC; cdr3_aa: CASSQRLVGVYEQYF
d_call: NA; v_call: TRBV4-3; clone_size: many; j_call: TRBJ2-1; cdr3_nt: TGCGCCAGCAGCCAAGATCGGGGTTTGTATGAGCAGTTCTTC; cdr3_aa: CASSQDRGLYEQFF
d_call: NA; v_call: TRBV6-1; clone_size: NA; j_call: TRBJ2-2; cdr3_nt: TGTGCCAGCAGTGAATCAAAGGGGCTGGACACCGGGGAGCTGTTTTTT; cdr3_aa: CASSESKGLDTGELFF
d_call: TRBD2; v_call: TRBV2; clone_size: NA; j_call: TRBJ2-1; cdr3_nt: TGTGCCAGAACCACCGGAGTAGCGGGGTCCAATGAGCAGTTCTTC; cdr3_aa: CARTTGVAGSNEQFF
d_call: TRBD1; v_call: TRBV29-1; clone_size: NA; j_call: TRBJ2-5; cdr3_nt: TGCAGCGTTGAGGCCGGGACAGGGGTCGAGACCCAGTACTTC; cdr3_aa: CSVEAGTGVETQYF
d_call: NA; v_call: TRBV11-2; clone_size: few; j_call: TRBJ1-1; cdr3_nt: TGTGCCAGCAGCTACATATACAGGAGTAGGGACACTGAAGCTTTCTTT; cdr3_aa: CASSYIYRSRDTEAFF
d_call: NA; v_call: TRBV19; clone_size: NA; j_call: TRBJ2-7; cdr3_nt: TGTGCCAGTAGTGAACAGGTGGACTACGAGCAGTACTTC; cdr3_aa: CASSEQVDYEQYF
d_call: TRBD1; v_call: TRBV10-3; clone_size: NA; j_call: TRBJ1-6; cdr3_nt: TGTGCCATCAGTGGGGGGACAGCTGATAATTCACCCCTCCACTTT; cdr3_aa: CAISGGTADNSPLHF
d_call: TRBD1; v_call: TRBV4-1; clone_size: NA; j_call: TRBJ2-3; cdr3_nt: TGCGCCAGCAGCCAAGAAGTAGTTACAGGGGCAGGGGATACGCAGTATTTT; cdr3_aa: CASSQEVVTGAGDTQYF
d_call: NA; v_call: TRBV5-1; clone_size: NA; j_call: TRBJ1-1; cdr3_nt: TGCGCCAGCAGCTTGGGGGGGGGCGGGGGGAACACTGAAGCTTTCTTT; cdr3_aa: CASSLGGGGGNTEAFF
d_call: NA; v_call: TRBV5-4; clone_size: NA; j_call: TRBJ2-7; cdr3_nt: TGTGCCGGCAGCGCAGATATGGCCACCTACGAGCAGTACTTC; cdr3_aa: CAGSADMATYEQYF
d_call: NA; v_call: TRBV2; clone_size: NA; j_call: TRBJ1-5; cdr3_nt: TGTGCCAGCGGGGGGGCTTATAGCAATCAGCCCCAGCATTTT; cdr3_aa: CASGGAYSNQPQHF
d_call: NA; v_call: TRBV19; clone_size: NA; j_call: TRBJ1-5; cdr3_nt: TGTGCCAGTAGTATAGGGGGAGGGGGTGGTCAGCCCCAGCATTTT; cdr3_aa: CASSIGGGGGQPQHF
d_call: NA; v_call: TRBV9; clone_size: NA; j_call: TRBJ2-7; cdr3_nt: TGTGCCAGCAGCTATGGTGGCAGGGCGGATCAAGAGCAGTACTTC; cdr3_aa: CASSYGGRADQEQYF
d_call: TRBD2; v_call: TRBV9; clone_size: NA; j_call: TRBJ2-3; cdr3_nt: TGTGCCAGCAGCCTGAGCGGGAGGGCCCGGGATACGCAGTATTTT; cdr3_aa: CASSLSGRARDTQYF
d_call: TRBD2; v_call: TRBV7-9; clone_size: once; j_call: TRBJ2-2; cdr3_nt: TGTGCCAGCAGCTCCATGACTAGCGGGGGTGCAAAAGACACCGGGGAGCTGTTTTTT; cdr3_aa: CASSSMTSGGAKDTGELFF
d_call: TRBD1; v_call: TRBV5-1; clone_size: NA; j_call: TRBJ2-3; cdr3_nt: TGCGCCAGCAGCATCGACAGGGTCAATACGCAGTATTTT; cdr3_aa: CASSIDRVNTQYF
d_call: TRBD1; v_call: TRBV6-5; clone_size: once; j_call: TRBJ2-7; cdr3_nt: TGTGCCAGCAGTTCTGGCGGACAGGGGATCTACGAGCAGTACTTC; cdr3_aa: CASSSGGQGIYEQYF
d_call: TRBD2; v_call: TRBV19; clone_size: NA; j_call: TRBJ2-1; cdr3_nt: TGTGCCAGTAGGGACATAGCGGGACCTTCCTACAATGAGCAGTTCTTC; cdr3_aa: CASRDIAGPSYNEQFF
d_call: NA; v_call: TRBV10-3; clone_size: NA; j_call: TRBJ1-1; cdr3_nt: TGTGCCATCAGTGAGACGCAGGGGCGAACTGAAGCTTTCTTT; cdr3_aa: CAISETQGRTEAFF